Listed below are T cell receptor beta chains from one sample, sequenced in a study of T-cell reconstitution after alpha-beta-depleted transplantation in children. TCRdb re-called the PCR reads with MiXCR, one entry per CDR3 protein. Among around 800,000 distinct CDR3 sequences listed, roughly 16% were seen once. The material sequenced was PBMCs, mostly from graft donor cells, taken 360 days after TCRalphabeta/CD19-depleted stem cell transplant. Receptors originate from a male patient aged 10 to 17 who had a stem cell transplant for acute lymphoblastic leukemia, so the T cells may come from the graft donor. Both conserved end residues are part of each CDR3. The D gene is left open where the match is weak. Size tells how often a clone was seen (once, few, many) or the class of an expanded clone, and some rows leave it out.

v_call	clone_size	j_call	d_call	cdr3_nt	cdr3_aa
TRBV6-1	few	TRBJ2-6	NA	TGTGCCAGCAGTCCTGTGGGACACCGCAGAACCTCTGGGGCCAACGTCCTGACTTTC	CASSPVGHRRTSGANVLTF
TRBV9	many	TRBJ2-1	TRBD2	TGTGCCAGCAGCGGGACTAGCGGGATAGGTGGGCAGTTCTTC	CASSGTSGIGGQFF
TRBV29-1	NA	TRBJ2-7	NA	TGCAGCGTTGCGGGCGGGGTAGCGGTCCCTTCCTACGAGCAGTACTTC	CSVAGGVAVPSYEQYF
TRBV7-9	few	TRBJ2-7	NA	TGTGCCAGCAGCTTGGCAGTTGGAGGGGGACACGAGCAGTACTTC	CASSLAVGGGHEQYF
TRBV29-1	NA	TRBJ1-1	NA	TGCAGCGTTGTGGCCGGCCCTAACTTTGAAGCTTTCTTT	CSVVAGPNFEAFF
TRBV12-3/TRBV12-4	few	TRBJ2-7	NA	TGTGCCAGCAGTCCTCGCTGGATGCTCTACGAGCAGTACTTC	CASSPRWMLYEQYF
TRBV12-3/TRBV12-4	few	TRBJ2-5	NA	TGTGCCAGCAGTTTACAGGGGCTCCAAGAGACCCAGTACTTC	CASSLQGLQETQYF
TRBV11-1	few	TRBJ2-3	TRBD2	TGTGCCAGCAGCTACCTAGCGGGAGGGCCAGGCGATACGCAGTATTTT	CASSYLAGGPGDTQYF
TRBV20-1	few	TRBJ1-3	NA	TGCAGTGCCAAACGCTCGGGAGGGGGGTTATATTTT	CSAKRSGGGLYF
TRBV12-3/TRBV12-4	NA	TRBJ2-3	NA	TGTGCCAGCAGTTTACTCCCGGGGCAAAATCAACCTTGGGGGACGCAGTATTTT	CASSLLPGQNQPWGTQYF
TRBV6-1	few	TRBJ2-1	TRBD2	TGTGCCAGCATCGGGCGGGGGGAGTCGCATGAGCAGTTCTTC	CASIGRGESHEQFF
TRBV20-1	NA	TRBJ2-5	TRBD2	TGCTGTGCTAGATGGCTAGCGGGAGTGGTGGAGGAGACCCAGTACTTC	CCARWLAGVVEETQYF
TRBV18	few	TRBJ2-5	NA	TGTGCCAGCTCACCAGGATGGGGCGGAGAAGAGACCCAGTACTTC	CASSPGWGGEETQYF
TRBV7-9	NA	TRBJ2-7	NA	TGTGCCAGCAGCTTAATGCCCCCAGCCCACGAGCAGTACTTC	CASSLMPPAHEQYF
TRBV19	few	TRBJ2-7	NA	TGTGCCAGTAGTATAGTGTCGGAGAGCGAGCAGTACTTC	CASSIVSESEQYF
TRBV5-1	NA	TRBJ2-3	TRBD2	TGCGCCAGCGGTAGCGGGAGCACAGATACGCAGTATTTT	CASGSGSTDTQYF
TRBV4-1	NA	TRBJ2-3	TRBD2	TGCGCCAGCAGCTTGCCCGGGACTAGCGGGAGTCGCACAGATACGCAGTATTTT	CASSLPGTSGSRTDTQYF
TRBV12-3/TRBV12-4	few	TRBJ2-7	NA	TGTGCCAGCAGTCCTAGGACAGCTACGGGGTCCTACGAGCAGTACTTC	CASSPRTATGSYEQYF
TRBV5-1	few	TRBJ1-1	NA	TGCGCCAGCAGCTTGGCAGCGACAGCTATGAACACTGAAGCTTTCTTT	CASSLAATAMNTEAFF
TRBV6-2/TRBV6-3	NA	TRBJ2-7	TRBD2	TGTGCCAGCAGTTTCCGGACTAGTTTCTCCGAGCAGTACTTC	CASSFRTSFSEQYF
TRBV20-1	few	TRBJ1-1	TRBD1	TGCAGTGCTTTACAGGGGGCAAGGAGTACTGAAGCTTTCTTT	CSALQGARSTEAFF
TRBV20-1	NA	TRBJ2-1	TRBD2	TGCAGTGCTAGTCGACTAGCGGGAGAAAGCTCCTACAATGAGCAGTTCTTC	CSASRLAGESSYNEQFF